This T cell receptor (beta chain) was obtained from a study of T-cell memory formation after mild COVID-19. Study-level information: TCR clusters largely stayed donor specific.

Regarding the study as a whole: For second-wave clones that peaked at day 37, SARS-CoV-2 specificity went unverified. The study detected some responding clones in pre-infection memory, suggesting cross-reactive memory joined.

Remarks on this clonotype: Its antigen is unknown.

Trimming shortened V by 5 bases and J by 0 bases, and 13 bases separated the two germline ends. This CDR3 spans 16 amino acids. 5'RACE with constant-segment primers built TCRalpha and TCRbeta cDNA libraries with UMIs. MiXCR, applied by TCRdb to the 5' RACE reads, yields one record per CDR3 protein. The sample consists of around 470,000 distinct CDR3 sequences, about 20% of them appearing once. Sample: PBMCs or a T cell subset sorted from them (not recorded which). The receptor comes from an adult woman who had mild COVID-19 (a few samples of this study predate the infection). Cell type and time point are not known. This chain links TRBV12-3 or TRBV12-4 with TRBJ1-4; possible D gene TRBD1, 6 bases. Written as DNA, the CDR3 is TGTGCCAGCAGTCCAGGGGACCTAGCAACTAATGAAAAACTGTTTTTT. It translates to CASSPGDLATNEKLFF.